This is a list of T cell receptor beta chains from one sample in a study of blood T cells in healthy people across ages. MiXCR was run by TCRdb on the 5' RACE reads, yielding one entry per CDR3 protein. This table holds around 500,000 distinct CDR3 sequences, less than 60% found once. Specimen: blood. Source of these receptors: a man at least 80 years old in good health. Both conserved end residues are part of each CDR3. A D gene is named only where the DNA matches it firmly. The listing skips clone size in some rows; elsewhere it reads once, few, many or a size class.

>TRBJ2-3|few|TRBV10-3|TRBD2
CAISVTSGPTDTQYF
TGTGCCATCAGTGTGACTAGCGGGCCCACAGATACGCAGTATTTT
>TRBJ2-7|NA|TRBV3-1|NA
CASSQGAGPRLSYEQYF
TGTGCCAGCAGCCAAGGGGCAGGGCCTCGACTCTCCTACGAGCAGTACTTC
>TRBJ2-7|many|TRBV6-5|TRBD1
CASSSGTGDRRQYF
TGTGCCAGCAGTTCTGGGACAGGGGATAGAAGGCAGTACTTC
>TRBJ2-1|NA|TRBV3-1|TRBD1
CASSQAIRGRLNEQLF
TGTGCCAGCAGCCAAGCTATCAGGGGGCGGTTGAATGAGCAGTTGTTC
>TRBJ1-1|NA|TRBV29-1|NA
CSVEQGRAFF
TGCAGCGTTGAGCAGGGACGAGCTTTCTTT
>TRBJ2-3|NA|TRBV20-1|TRBD2
CSTWGGTSGSSDTQYF
TGCAGTACTTGGGGGGGGACTAGCGGGAGTTCAGATACGCAGTATTTT
>TRBJ2-7|few|TRBV20-1|TRBD2
CSALGLAGSTNEQYF
TGCAGTGCTTTGGGACTAGCGGGATCTACCAACGAGCAGTACTTC
>TRBJ2-7|NA|TRBV10-3|TRBD2
CAISDPGTSGRDYEQYF
TGTGCCATCAGCGACCCCGGGACTAGCGGGAGGGACTACGAGCAGTACTTC
>TRBJ2-4|few|TRBV7-2|NA
CASSTGQRNIQYF
TGTGCCAGCAGCACTGGACAGAGGAACATTCAGTACTTC
>TRBJ2-7|few|TRBV5-6|NA
CASSSRTRTYEQYF
TGTGCCAGCAGCTCCCGCACTAGAACATACGAGCAGTACTTC
>TRBJ2-3|NA|TRBV4-3|NA
CASSQVDRGTDTQYF
TGCGCCAGCAGCCAAGTTGATCGGGGGACAGATACGCAGTATTTT
>TRBJ1-6|NA|TRBV6-5|NA
CASGGERSPLHF
TGTGCCAGCGGTGGAGAACGATCACCCCTCCACTTT
>TRBJ2-7|once|TRBV6-1|NA
CASSEVEQPSYEQYF
TGTGCCAGCAGTGAAGTCGAACAGCCCTCCTACGAGCAGTACTTC
>TRBJ2-1|NA|TRBV5-1|TRBD1
CASSLRTGGADEQFF
TGCGCCAGCAGCCTAAGGACAGGGGGCGCGGATGAGCAGTTCTTC
>TRBJ1-2|NA|TRBV3-1|NA
CASSQDRLLYGYTF
TGTGCCAGCAGCCAAGATAGGCTTCTCTATGGCTACACCTTC
>TRBJ2-7|NA|TRBV10-3|NA
CAISRTDAYEQYF
TGTGCCATCAGTAGGACGGATGCCTACGAGCAGTACTTC
>TRBJ2-5|NA|TRBV9|NA
CASPEYQETQYF
TGTGCCAGCCCCGAGTACCAAGAGACCCAGTACTTC
>TRBJ2-3|NA|TRBV10-1|NA
CASSEKGTPTDTQYF
TGCGCCAGCAGTGAGAAGGGAACCCCCACAGATACGCAGTATTTT
>TRBJ2-7|few|TRBV7-9|NA
CASSLVTFSEQYF
TGTGCCAGCAGCTTAGTGACATTTAGCGAGCAGTACTTC
>TRBJ2-3|NA|TRBV20-1|TRBD2
CSAPDPGGGGDTQYF
TGCAGTGCCCCTGATCCGGGAGGAGGTGGGGATACGCAGTATTTT
>TRBJ1-2|few|TRBV7-9|NA
CASSYRDGYGYTF
TGTGCCAGCAGCTACAGGGACGGGTACGGCTACACCTTC
>TRBJ2-1|few|TRBV20-1|NA
CSAREQGEQFF
TGCAGTGCTAGAGAACAGGGTGAGCAGTTCTTC
>TRBJ1-1|NA|TRBV20-1|TRBD1
CSARGGQANTEAFF
TGCAGTGCTAGAGGTGGACAGGCTAACACTGAAGCTTTCTTT
>TRBJ2-1|NA|TRBV7-3|NA
CASSFQGAGNEQFF
TGTGCCAGCAGCTTTCAAGGAGCGGGCAATGAGCAGTTCTTC
>TRBJ2-2|NA|TRBV20-1|NA
CSAYDSRDTGELFF
TGCAGTGCCTACGACAGTCGAGACACCGGGGAGCTGTTTTTT
>TRBJ2-4|NA|TRBV7-2|NA
CASSRRAGSFEEQYF
TGTGCCAGCAGCCGAAGGGCTGGGTCCTTCGAAGAGCAGTACTTC
>TRBJ1-5|once|TRBV6-1|NA
CASSQGSDSNQPQHF
TGTGCCAGCAGTCAGGGGTCAGATAGCAATCAGCCCCAGCATTTT
>TRBJ2-5|NA|TRBV20-1|TRBD2
CSAEGVFLADIQETQYF
TGCAGTGCCGAGGGCGTGTTTCTAGCGGATATTCAAGAGACCCAGTACTTC
>TRBJ1-2|NA|TRBV7-9|NA
CASSPLVVATSGYGYTF
TGTGCCAGCAGCCCGTTGGTTGTGGCAACCTCGGGATATGGCTACACCTTC
>TRBJ2-3|NA|TRBV7-3|NA
CASSSPKLGVSTDTQYF
TGTGCCAGCAGCTCGCCGAAATTAGGTGTGAGCACAGATACGCAGTATTTT
>TRBJ1-1|few|TRBV7-9|TRBD1
CASSSGQGAALGTEAFF
TGTGCCAGCAGCTCAGGACAGGGGGCGGCTTTGGGCACTGAAGCTTTCTTT
>TRBJ1-5|NA|TRBV5-1|NA
CASSLGGATGSQPQHF
TGCGCCAGCAGCTTGGGTGGAGCCACGGGAAGTCAGCCCCAGCATTTT
>TRBJ2-1|many|TRBV5-1|NA
CASSLGGSSYNEQFF
TGTGCCAGCAGTTTAGGGGGGAGCTCCTACAATGAGCAGTTCTTC
>TRBJ2-1|few|TRBV20-1|NA
CSAISGSNEQFF
TGCAGTGCCATTAGCGGAAGCAATGAGCAGTTCTTC
>TRBJ1-1|few|TRBV7-9|TRBD1
CASSSRGITEAFF
TGTGCCAGCAGCTCCAGGGGGATCACTGAAGCTTTCTTT
>TRBJ2-3|few|TRBV20-1|NA
CSARMIGTDTQYF
TGCAGTGCTAGGATGATTGGGACAGATACGCAGTATTTT
>TRBJ2-1|many|TRBV29-1|NA
CSVRAQPAYEQFF
TGCAGCGTTCGCGCACAGCCCGCTTATGAGCAGTTCTTC
>TRBJ2-3|NA|TRBV20-1|NA
CSAPKVRTDTQYF
TGCAGTGCTCCCAAAGTGCGCACAGATACGCAGTATTTT
>TRBJ2-1|many|TRBV6-6|NA
CASSYPPWGSSYNEQFF
TGTGCCAGCAGTTACCCCCCTTGGGGGAGCTCCTACAATGAGCAGTTCTTC
>TRBJ2-5|NA|TRBV9|TRBD2
CVSSVGLAGRETQYF
TGTGTCAGCAGCGTAGGTTTAGCGGGAAGGGAGACCCAGTACTTC
>TRBJ1-4|NA|TRBV10-3|NA
CAISGTRATNEKLFF
TGTGCCATCAGCGGAACACGCGCAACTAATGAAAAACTGTTTTTT
>TRBJ2-2|few|TRBV29-1|NA
CSHQDSRNTGELFF
TGCAGCCATCAGGACAGCAGGAACACCGGGGAGCTGTTTTTT
>TRBJ1-2|NA|TRBV4-3|NA
CASSQDGGFHGYTF
TGCGCCAGCAGCCAAGACGGAGGGTTTCATGGCTACACCTTC
>TRBJ2-3|NA|TRBV7-2|NA
CTSIAGPRRRTDTQYF
TGTACCAGCATCGCGGGCCCAAGGCGTCGCACAGATACGCAGTATTTT
>TRBJ1-2|NA|TRBV12-3/TRBV12-4|NA
CASSEGASFYGYTF
TGTGCCAGCAGTGAAGGGGCCTCCTTCTATGGCTACACCTTC
>TRBJ2-4|NA|TRBV7-2|NA
CASSSIGAEQYF
TGTGCCAGCAGCTCTATAGGCGCGGAGCAGTACTTC
>TRBJ1-1|few|TRBV5-1|NA
CASSTPGTTEAFF
TGCGCCAGCAGCACCCCCGGGACCACTGAAGCTTTCTTT
>TRBJ2-1|NA|TRBV5-6|NA
CASSLGLRTNEQFF
TGTGCCAGCAGCTTAGGGTTGCGGACCAATGAGCAGTTCTTC
>TRBJ1-5|many|TRBV6-6|NA
CASTPGGGTLYSNQPQHF
TGTGCCAGCACCCCTGGGGGCGGGACCCTTTATAGCAATCAGCCCCAGCATTTT
>TRBJ2-1|NA|TRBV20-1|NA
CSASTRGVNEQFF
TGCAGTGCTAGTACCAGGGGGGTCAATGAGCAGTTCTTC
>TRBJ2-7|NA|TRBV12-3/TRBV12-4|NA
CASSLGDGAYEQYF
TGCGCCAGCAGCTTGGGTGACGGAGCCTACGAGCAGTACTTC